Listed here are 8 T cell receptor beta chains from one sample, sequenced in a study of cytomegalovirus exposure and HLA in healthy donors. It was with 60 Vbeta and 13 Jbeta primers that the PCR ran. Assay: immunoSEQ multiplex PCR; the TCRdb copy retains only in-frame clones and omits some. The sample lists approximately 180,000 clones; approximately 72% were seen once. Specimen: PBMCs. These receptor sequences come from a human donor in good health.

This chain connects TRBV12-5 to TRBJ1-5; D not resolved. The CDR3 is made up of 12 amino acids. The germline V gene has CDR1 LGHNT and CDR2 FRNRAP. Deletions cut 7 bases from V and 4 bases from J, with 8 bases between. CDR3 region: CASAPGNQPQHF. In DNA, the CDR3 is TGTGCTAGTGCCCCGGGAAATCAGCCCCAGCATTTT.

The table lists this clone with a few counts. This chain uses TRBV5-4 with TRBJ2-5, with D tentatively TRBD2 (6 bases). The J call may not be correct, given that the DNA end is closer to TRBJ2-7. The CDR3 has 14 residues. Germline V gene data show CDR1 as SGHNT and CDR2 as YYREEE (reference sequence). Here the CDR3 DNA reads TGTGCCAGCAGCTTCGGGGGATCTATCTACGAGCAGTACTTC. Its protein product is CASSFGGSIYEQYF.

This clone was recorded only once. The chain is built from TRBV7-9 and TRBJ2-5, with 15 positions matching TRBD2. CDR1 and CDR2 (germline): SEHNR, FQNEAQ (reference sequence). The CDR3 is 17 residues long. V was pared by 5 bases and J by 4 bases, with 8 bases of the junction left unmatched. CDR3 loop: CASSQGTSGGILETQYF. For the CDR3, the DNA is TGTGCCAGCAGCCAAGGGACTAGCGGGGGGATCCTAGAGACCCAGTACTTC.

This chain connects TRBV21-1 to TRBJ2-3; TRBD1, the table's D call, was not compared with the DNA. TRBV21-1 is a pseudogene. CDR3 length equals 17 residues. This CDR3 is CASSKWQDRVWTDTQYF. For the CDR3, the DNA is TGTGCCAGCAGCAAATGGCAGGACAGGGTTTGGACAGATACGCAGTATTTT.

This chain joins TRBV12-5 and TRBJ1-2; D gene ambiguous. The germline V and J ends were trimmed by 0 bases and 1 base, with 6 bases remaining between them. CDR1 is LGHNT and CDR2 is FRNRAP in the germline V gene. CDR3 length: 14 amino acids. CDR3 protein: CASGLVSSNYGYTF. The DNA for the CDR3 is TGTGCTAGTGGTTTGGTCTCCAGTAACTATGGCTACACCTTC.

J is TRBJ1-1 and V is TRBV5-1; 7 bases fit TRBD1. The J segment lost 2 bases and the V segment lost 3 bases, leaving 13 bases of the junction unmatched. CDR1 and CDR2 (germline): SGHRS, YFSETQ. CDR3 size: 17 residues. CDR3 protein: CASSSPTGTGENTEAFF. Here the CDR3 DNA reads TGCGCCAGCAGCTCCCCGACAGGGACGGGGGAAAACACTGAAGCTTTCTTT.

This chain joins TRBV27 and TRBJ2-1, with TRBD1 matching 7 bases. V lost 8 bases to trimming and J lost 0 bases; unmatched junction nucleotides: 4. Germline CDR1 MNHEY, CDR2 SMNVEV (reference sequence). The CDR3 has 14 residues. The CDR3 loop is CASGDRASYNEQFF. The CDR3 DNA is TGTGCCAGCGGTGACAGGGCCTCCTACAATGAGCAGTTCTTC.

This chain uses TRBV25-1 with TRBJ1-2; 8 bases agree with TRBD1. The germline V gene encodes CDR1 MGHDK and CDR2 SYGVNS. Trimming at V came to 4 bases and at J to 8 bases, leaving 9 bases not matched to a gene. The CDR3 has 14 amino acids. CDR3: CASSGNRDRHGYTF. The CDR3 coding sequence is TGTGCCAGCAGTGGTAACCGGGACAGGCACGGCTACACCTTC.